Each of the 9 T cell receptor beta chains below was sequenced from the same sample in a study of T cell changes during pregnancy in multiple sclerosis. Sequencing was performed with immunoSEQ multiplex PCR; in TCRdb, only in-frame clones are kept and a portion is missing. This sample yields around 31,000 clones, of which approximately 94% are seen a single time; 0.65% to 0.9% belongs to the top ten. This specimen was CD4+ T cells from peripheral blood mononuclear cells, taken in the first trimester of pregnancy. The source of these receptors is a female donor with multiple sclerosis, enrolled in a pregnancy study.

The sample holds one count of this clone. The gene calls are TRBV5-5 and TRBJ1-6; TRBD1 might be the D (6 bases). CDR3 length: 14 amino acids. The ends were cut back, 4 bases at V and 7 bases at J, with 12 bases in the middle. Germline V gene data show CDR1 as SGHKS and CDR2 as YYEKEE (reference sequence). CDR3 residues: CASSLRTANSPLHF. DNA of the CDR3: TGTGCCAGCAGCCTACGGACAGCCAATTCACCCCTCCACTTT. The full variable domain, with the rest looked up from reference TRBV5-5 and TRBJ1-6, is DAGVTQSPTHLIKTRGQQVTLRCSPISGHKSVSWYQQVLGQGPQFIFQYYEKEERGRGNFPDRFSARQFPNYSSELNVNALLLGDSALYLCASSLRTANSPLHFGNGTRLTVT.

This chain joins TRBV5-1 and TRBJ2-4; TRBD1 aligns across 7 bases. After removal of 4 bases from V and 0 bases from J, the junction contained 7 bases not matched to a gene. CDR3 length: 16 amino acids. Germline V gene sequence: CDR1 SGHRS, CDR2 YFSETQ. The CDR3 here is CASSPQTGLAKNIQYF. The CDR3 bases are TGCGCCAGCAGCCCACAGACAGGGCTAGCCAAAAACATTCAGTACTTC.

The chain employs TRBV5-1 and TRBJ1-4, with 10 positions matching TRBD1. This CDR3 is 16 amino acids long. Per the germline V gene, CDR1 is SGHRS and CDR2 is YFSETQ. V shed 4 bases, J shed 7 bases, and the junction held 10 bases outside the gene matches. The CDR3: CASSAGAGTGAEKLFF. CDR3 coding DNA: TGCGCCAGCAGCGCAGGAGCCGGGACAGGGGCTGAAAAACTGTTTTTT.

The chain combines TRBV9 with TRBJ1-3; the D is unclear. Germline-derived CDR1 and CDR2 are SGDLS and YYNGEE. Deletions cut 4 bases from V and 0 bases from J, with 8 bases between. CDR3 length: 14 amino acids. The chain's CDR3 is CASSPLISGNTIYF. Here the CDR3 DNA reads TGTGCCAGCAGCCCTCTTATCTCTGGAAACACCATATATTTT.

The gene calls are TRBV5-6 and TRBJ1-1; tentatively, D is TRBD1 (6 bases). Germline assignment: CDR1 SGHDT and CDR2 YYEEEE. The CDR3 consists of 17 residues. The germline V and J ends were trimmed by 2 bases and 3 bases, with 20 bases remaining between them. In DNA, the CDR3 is TGTGCCAGCAGCTTTCTTGGGGGCGAAGCTTGGGACACTGAAGCTTTCTTT. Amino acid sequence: CASSFLGGEAWDTEAFF. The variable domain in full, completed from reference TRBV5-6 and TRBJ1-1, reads DAGVTQSPTHLIKTRGQQVTLRCSPKSGHDTVSWYQQALGQGPQFIFQYYEEEERQRGNFPDRFSGHQFPNYSSELNVNALLLGDSALYLCASSFLGGEAWDTEAFFGQGTRLTVV.

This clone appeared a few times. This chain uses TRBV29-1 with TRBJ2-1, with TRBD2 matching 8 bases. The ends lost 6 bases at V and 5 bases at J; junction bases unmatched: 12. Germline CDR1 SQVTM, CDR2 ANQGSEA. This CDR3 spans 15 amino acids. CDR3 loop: CSVLSRGGLNNEQFF. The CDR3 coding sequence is TGCAGCGTCCTCTCCCGGGGGGGGCTAAACAATGAGCAGTTCTTC.

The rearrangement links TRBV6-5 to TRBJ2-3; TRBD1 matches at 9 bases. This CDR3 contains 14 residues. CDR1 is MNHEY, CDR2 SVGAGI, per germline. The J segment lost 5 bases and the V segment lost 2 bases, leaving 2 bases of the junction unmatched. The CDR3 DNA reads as TGTGCCAGCAGTTACCGGACAGGGGAAGATACGCAGTATTTT. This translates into CASSYRTGEDTQYF.

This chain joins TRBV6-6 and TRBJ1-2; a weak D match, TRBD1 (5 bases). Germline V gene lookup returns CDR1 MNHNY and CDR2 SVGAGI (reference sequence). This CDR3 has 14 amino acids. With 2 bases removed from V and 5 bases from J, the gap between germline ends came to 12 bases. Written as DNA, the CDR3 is TGTGCCAGCAGTTACGTGCAGGGAAAATATGGCTACACCTTC. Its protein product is CASSYVQGKYGYTF.

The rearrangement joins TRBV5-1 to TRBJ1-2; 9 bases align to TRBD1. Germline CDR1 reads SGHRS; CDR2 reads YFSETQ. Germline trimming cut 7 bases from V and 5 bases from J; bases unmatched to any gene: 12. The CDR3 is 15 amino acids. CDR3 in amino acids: CASSPGTGMFYGYTF. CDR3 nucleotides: TGCGCCAGCTCCCCCGGGACAGGGATGTTTTATGGCTACACCTTC.